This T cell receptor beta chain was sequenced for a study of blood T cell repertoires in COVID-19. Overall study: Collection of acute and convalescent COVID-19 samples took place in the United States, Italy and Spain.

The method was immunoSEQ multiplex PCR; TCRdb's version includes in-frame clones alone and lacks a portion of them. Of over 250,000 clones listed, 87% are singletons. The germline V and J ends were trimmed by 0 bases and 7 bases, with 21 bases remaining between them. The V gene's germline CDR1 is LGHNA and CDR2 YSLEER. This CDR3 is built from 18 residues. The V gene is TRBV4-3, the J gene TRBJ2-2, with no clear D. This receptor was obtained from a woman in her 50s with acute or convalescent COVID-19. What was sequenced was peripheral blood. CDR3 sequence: CASSQDAPWFRSGGELFF. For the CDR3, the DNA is TGCGCCAGCAGCCAAGATGCCCCCTGGTTCCGGTCAGGCGGGGAGCTGTTTTTT.